This T cell receptor beta chain was sequenced during a study of immune cell composition in non-small cell lung cancer. CDR1 and CDR2 (germline): SQVTM, ANQGSEA. Trimming pared 4 bases from V and 6 bases from J, leaving 15 bases between. This CDR3 comprises 13 residues. Libraries were prepared by immunoSEQ multiplex PCR; TCRdb keeps only in-frame clonotypes and omits some of them. The profile shows 8,500 to 9,500 clones, roughly 80% of them singletons. Normal lung was sampled as far from the tumour as possible, at least 3 cm. Frozen unsorted single-cell suspensions supplied the genomic DNA. Study outcomes and limitations: Squamous carcinomas (around 80%) more often had tumour-associated clones >0.5% than adenocarcinomas (around 33%). TIL tumour reactivity correlated with maximal tumour-associated clone frequency in adenocarcinoma.

Only one count was recorded for this clone. Its antigen remains unidentified. The TCR comes from a human donor with non-small cell lung cancer. The chain combines TRBV29-1 with TRBJ1-1; possibly TRBD1 for D (6 bases). Material for sequencing was non-adjacent lung tissue. CDR3 sequence reads: CSVARTDGSEAFF. For the CDR3, the DNA is TGCAGCGTTGCCCGGACAGATGGGTCTGAAGCTTTCTTT. The full variable domain, with the rest looked up from reference TRBV29-1 and TRBJ1-1, is SAVISQKPSRDICQRGTSLTIQCQVDSQVTMMFWYRQQPGQSLTLIATANQGSEATYESGFVIDKFPISRPNLTFSTLTVSNMSPEDSSIYLCSVARTDGSEAFFGQGTRLTVV.